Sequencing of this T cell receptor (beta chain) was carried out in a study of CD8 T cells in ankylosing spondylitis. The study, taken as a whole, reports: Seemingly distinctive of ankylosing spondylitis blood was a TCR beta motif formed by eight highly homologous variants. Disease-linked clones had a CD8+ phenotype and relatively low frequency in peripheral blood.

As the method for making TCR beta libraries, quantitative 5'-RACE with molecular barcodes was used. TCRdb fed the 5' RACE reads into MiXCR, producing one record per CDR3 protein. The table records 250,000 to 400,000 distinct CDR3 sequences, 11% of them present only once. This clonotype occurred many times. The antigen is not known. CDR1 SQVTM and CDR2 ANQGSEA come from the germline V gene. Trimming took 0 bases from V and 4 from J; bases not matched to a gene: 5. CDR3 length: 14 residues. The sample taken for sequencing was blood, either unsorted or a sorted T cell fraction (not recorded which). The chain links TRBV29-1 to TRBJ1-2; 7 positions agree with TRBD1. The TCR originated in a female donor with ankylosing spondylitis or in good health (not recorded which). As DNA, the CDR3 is TGCAGCGTTGAAGATCGCAGGGGGATCTATGGCTACACCTTC. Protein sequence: CSVEDRRGIYGYTF. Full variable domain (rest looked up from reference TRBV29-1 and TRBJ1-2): SAVISQKPSRDICQRGTSLTIQCQVDSQVTMMFWYRQQPGQSLTLIATANQGSEATYESGFVIDKFPISRPNLTFSTLTVSNMSPEDSSIYLCSVEDRRGIYGYTFGSGTRLTVV.